Following are 19 T cell receptor beta chains from one sample sequenced in a study of OX40 agonist ivuxolimab in advanced cancers. Assay: immunoSEQ multiplex PCR; the TCRdb copy retains only in-frame clones and omits some. This sample yields 44,000 or so clones, of which approximately 90% are seen a single time; about a fifth belongs to the top ten. Sequenced material: CD4+ or CD8+ T cells sorted from blood, taken in a trial of the OX40 agonist ivuxolimab. Source of these receptors: an adult with an advanced solid tumor such as melanoma, head and neck, liver or kidney cancer.

This clone was seen a single time. CDR3: CASSEGQSNQPQHF. In nucleotides, the CDR3 is TGTGCCAGCAGCGAGGGACAGAGCAATCAGCCCCAGCATTTT. The chain has TRBV13 and TRBJ1-5, with 7 bases lining up with TRBD1. The CDR3 covers 14 residues. The V segment lost 5 bases and the J segment 1 base; nucleotides outside the gene matches: 2. Germline V CDR1 and CDR2: PRHDT, FYEKMQ (reference sequence).

J is TRBJ1-1 and V is TRBV9; D remains ambiguous. Trimming left V 1 base short and J 3 bases short, with 13 bases between. The CDR3 consists of 15 residues. Per germline, CDR1 SGDLS and CDR2 YYNGEE. CDR3 loop: CASSVKAFTYTEAFF. The CDR3 DNA follows: TGTGCCAGCAGCGTAAAGGCGTTTACCTACACTGAAGCTTTCTTT. The whole variable domain, remainder taken from reference TRBV9 and TRBJ1-1, is DSGVTQTPKHLITATGQRVTLRCSPRSGDLSVYWYQQSLDQGLQFLIQYYNGEERAKGNILERFSAQQFPDLHSELNLSSLELGDSALYFCASSVKAFTYTEAFFGQGTRLTVV.

As for this clone: Within the sample, other DNA sequences also encode this same CDR3. The V and J genes are TRBV30 and TRBJ1-5; a possible D gene is TRBD1 (5 bases). This CDR3 spans 13 amino acids. Per the germline V gene, CDR1 is GTSNPN and CDR2 is SVGIG (reference sequence). V shed 1 base and J shed 2 bases, with 6 bases lying between them. This CDR3 reads CAWSGGGNQPQHF. The CDR3 DNA reads as TGTGCCTGGAGTGGAGGGGGCAATCAGCCCCAGCATTTT.

The rearrangement links TRBV5-1 to TRBJ2-7; D tentatively fits TRBD1 or TRBD2 (5 bases each). The length of the CDR3 is 14 residues. Germline V gene lookup returns CDR1 SGHRS and CDR2 YFSETQ. V lost 0 bases to trimming and J lost 3 bases, with 10 bases between them. The CDR3 DNA reads TGCGCCAGCAGCTTGGCTCGGGGCAGCTACGAGCAGTACTTC. The encoded protein is CASSLARGSYEQYF.

The chain is built from TRBV4-2 and TRBJ1-1; 12 positions match TRBD1. Germline loops: CDR1 LGHNA, CDR2 YNFKEQ. CDR3 length: 18 residues. Trimming took 6 bases from V and 1 from J; bases not matched to a gene: 12. The CDR3, as DNA: TGTGCCAGCAGAGAGTTGCCGGGACAGGGGGCGGGGAACACTGAAGCTTTCTTT. It is translated as CASRELPGQGAGNTEAFF.

This chain uses TRBV11-2 with TRBJ2-2; D not certain. The germline CDR1 and CDR2 sequences are SGHAT and FQNNGV. The CDR3 loop spans 11 amino acids. The V end was cut by 3 bases, the J end by 6 bases, with 2 bases between. The CDR3 loop reads CASSFPGELFF. CDR3 DNA: TGTGCCAGCAGCTTCCCCGGGGAGCTGTTTTTT.

In this sample, this clone turned up once. The chain employs TRBV2 and TRBJ2-7; D is uncertain. From germline, CDR1 is SNHLY and CDR2 FYNNEI. The CDR3 loop spans 11 amino acids. V was cut by 4 bases and J by 8 bases, with 9 bases left in between. The CDR3 nucleotides are TGTGCCAGCAGTGGAGCTACTCAGCAGTACTTC. Encoded protein: CASSGATQQYF.

This clone has a single count. The chain employs TRBV13 and TRBJ1-1; possible D gene TRBD1, 5 bases. Between the trimmed V and J ends, which lost 5 bases and 4 bases, there was a span of 8 bases. The germline CDR1 and CDR2 sequences are PRHDT and FYEKMQ (reference sequence). The CDR3 has 12 residues. In nucleotides, the CDR3 is TGTGCCAGCAGCGGGGACGGCACTGAAGCTTTCTTT. This sequence encodes CASSGDGTEAFF.

The V gene is TRBV5-6, the J gene TRBJ2-7, with 12 bases identical to TRBD2. CDR3 size: 17 residues. Unmatched junction bases numbered 4, after V lost 0 bases and J lost 0 bases. Germline CDR1 reads SGHDT; CDR2 reads YYEEEE. CDR3 region: CASSLGLAGAPSYEQYF. In nucleotides, the CDR3 is TGTGCCAGCAGCTTGGGACTAGCGGGAGCTCCCTCCTACGAGCAGTACTTC.

The chain couples TRBV4-1 to TRBJ1-1, with TRBD1 as a possible D gene (5 bases). Germline V CDR1 and CDR2: MGHRA, YSYEKL. The CDR3 runs 16 residues. The ends were cut back, 1 base at V and 7 bases at J, with 19 bases in the middle. As DNA, the CDR3 is TGCGCCAGCAGCCAAGGAACCGGGGCAGGGTGGGATGAAGCTTTCTTT. Its translation is CASSQGTGAGWDEAFF.

The V gene is TRBV6-6, the J gene TRBJ2-1; D remains ambiguous. Germline V CDR1 and CDR2: MNHNY, SVGAGI (reference sequence). Trimming pared 4 bases from V and 6 bases from J, leaving 10 bases between. CDR3 size: 13 residues. The CDR3 nucleotides are TGTGCCAGCAGTTTATCCTTCTCCAATGAGCAGTTCTTC. Protein product: CASSLSFSNEQFF.

The chain has TRBV7-9 and TRBJ1-2, with TRBD1 matching over 8 bases. The length of the CDR3 is 14 residues. The germline V gene has CDR1 SEHNR and CDR2 FQNEAQ (reference sequence). The J segment lost 8 bases and the V segment lost 4 bases, leaving 9 bases of the junction unmatched. The DNA of the CDR3 is TGTGCCAGCAGCTCGGGAGACAGGGGAGGAGGCTACACCTTC. This sequence encodes CASSSGDRGGGYTF.

J is TRBJ1-6 and V is TRBV11-2, with a weak D call TRBD1 (6 bases). V was clipped by 5 bases and J by 7 bases, with 18 bases between them. The germline V gene encodes CDR1 SGHAT and CDR2 FQNNGV. CDR3 size: 16 residues. The CDR3 sequence is CASSRTVSGGNSPLHF. DNA of the CDR3: TGTGCCAGCAGCCGGACAGTTTCAGGCGGAAATTCACCCCTCCACTTT.

V is TRBV6-4 and J is TRBJ2-5; no reliable D call. Trimming left V 7 bases short and J 5 bases short, with 11 bases between. This CDR3 spans 12 amino acids. The germline V gene encodes CDR1 MRHNA and CDR2 SNTAGT. This CDR3 is CASMVDKETQYF. CDR3 coding DNA: TGTGCCAGCATGGTGGATAAGGAGACCCAGTACTTC.

This chain uses TRBV5-1 with TRBJ2-7, with D hard to call. Germline loops: CDR1 SGHRS, CDR2 YFSETQ. The CDR3 is 13 amino acids. The V and J ends lost 5 bases and 2 bases respectively, with 11 bases between them. Here the CDR3 DNA reads TGCGCCAGCAGTATTTGGGATGCCTACGAGCAGTACTTC. This gives the protein CASSIWDAYEQYF. Complete variable domain (other parts from reference TRBV5-1 and TRBJ2-7): KAGVTQTPRYLIKTRGQQVTLSCSPISGHRSVSWYQQTPGQGLQFLFEYFSETQRNKGNFPGRFSGRQFSNSRSEMNVSTLELGDSALYLCASSIWDAYEQYFGPGTRLTVT.

V is TRBV11-2 and J is TRBJ2-7, with 10 bases identical to TRBD2. The trim removed 2 bases at V and 4 bases at J, leaving 8 bases unmatched. This CDR3 region has 16 residues. CDR1 and CDR2 (germline): SGHAT, FQNNGV. CDR3 amino acids: CASSLLAGVPIYEQYF. The CDR3 DNA reads as TGTGCCAGCAGCTTACTAGCGGGAGTCCCTATTTACGAGCAGTACTTC.

The rearrangement links TRBV13 to TRBJ1-1; D may be TRBD1 (6 bases). This CDR3 comprises 15 residues. Looked up from germline, CDR1 is PRHDT and CDR2 is FYEKMQ (reference sequence). Trimming pared 4 bases from V and 5 bases from J, leaving 17 bases between. The DNA for the CDR3 is TGTGCCAGCAGCTCTCGACAGGCTCGGGGGACTGAAGCTTTCTTT. It translates to CASSSRQARGTEAFF.

The V and J genes are TRBV21-1 and TRBJ2-1; no DNA check was done on the table's D call, TRBD2. TRBV21-1 is a recognized pseudogene. The CDR3 length is 15 residues. For the CDR3, the DNA is TGTGCCAGCAGCACTCTAGCGGATTTCGACAATGAGCAGTTCTTC. Translating gives CASSTLADFDNEQFF.

The CDR3, as DNA: TGTGCCAGTAGTATGGGCCTAGTCCTAGCGGGAGGGCCTCACCGCTTCTCCTACAATGAGCAGTTCTTC. It codes for CASSMGLVLAGGPHRFSYNEQFF. V usage is TRBV19 and J usage is TRBJ2-1, with 12 bases fitting TRBD2. The CDR3 is 23 residues long. The germline V gene has CDR1 LNHDA and CDR2 SQIVND (reference sequence). V dropped 3 bases and J dropped 0; count of bases not matched to a gene: 21.